Here is one T cell receptor beta chain with its context. V lost 2 bases and J lost 10, with 7 bases in between. CDR1 and CDR2 from the germline V gene are MRHNA and SNTAGT. The CDR3 has 11 amino acids. The data are from a study of identical twins. TCRdb reprocessed the 5' RACE reads with MiXCR, giving one entry per CDR3 protein. Of around 450,000 distinct CDR3 sequences in the sample, over 12% were seen once. These data are also associated with another study on yellow fever vaccine responses in identical twins.

J is TRBJ2-3 and V is TRBV6-4, with unresolved D. Sequenced material: CD4+ T cells sorted from blood. The sequence was collected from a young woman in good health. CDR3 in DNA: TGTGCCAGCAGTGACGGGCTGGCGCAGTATTTT. Its translation: CASSDGLAQYF.